These 19 T cell receptor beta chains originate from one sample sequenced in a study of OX40 agonist ivuxolimab in advanced cancers. Clones were read by immunoSEQ multiplex PCR, and TCRdb kept only the in-frame ones, dropping some. The sample has some 80,000 clones, 85% to 90% seen once. This specimen was CD4+ or CD8+ T cells sorted from blood, taken in a trial of the OX40 agonist ivuxolimab. The origin of the receptors is an adult with an advanced solid tumor such as melanoma, head and neck, liver or kidney cancer.

The rearrangement joins TRBV18 to TRBJ2-3, with 10 bases matching TRBD2. Germline CDR1 reads KGHSH; CDR2 reads LQKENI. Unmatched junction bases numbered 6, after V lost 2 bases and J lost 1 base. The CDR3 is made up of 17 amino acids. The CDR3 sequence: CASSPGTSAQRTDTQYF. CDR3 DNA: TGTGCCAGCTCACCAGGGACTAGCGCACAACGCACAGATACGCAGTATTTT.

The chain links TRBV5-6 to TRBJ2-7; 13 bases match TRBD2. This CDR3 contains 16 residues. The germline CDR1 and CDR2 sequences are SGHDT and YYEEEE. V lost 1 base and J lost 3; bases outside the gene matches: 4. The CDR3 spells CASSLRGLAGSYEQYF. CDR3 nucleotide sequence: TGTGCCAGCAGCTTGCGGGGACTAGCGGGAAGCTACGAGCAGTACTTC.

V is TRBV7-6 and J is TRBJ2-3, with a weak D call TRBD1 (6 bases). CDR3 length equals 14 residues. V was cut by 2 bases and J by 2 bases, with 8 bases left in between. Per the germline V gene, CDR1 is SGHVS and CDR2 is FNYEAQ. CDR3 in amino acids: CASSLTGPTDTQYF. The CDR3 bases are TGTGCCAGCAGCTTAACAGGGCCCACAGATACGCAGTATTTT.

In this sample, this clone turned up a few times. CDR3 in DNA: TGTGCCAGCAGCTTGATTCGGCCCTCTGGCTACACCTTC. Protein product: CASSLIRPSGYTF. This chain uses TRBV5-6 with TRBJ1-2; D unclear. The CDR3 extends over 13 amino acids. Germline V gene sequence: CDR1 SGHDT, CDR2 YYEEEE. V lost 1 base, J lost 7 bases, and 11 bases lay in between.

The rearrangement joins TRBV7-9 to TRBJ2-3, with TRBD2 matching 11 bases. V trimming: 1 base; J trimming: 4 bases; junction bases outside the gene matches: 1. CDR1 and CDR2 from the germline V gene are SEHNR and FQNEAQ (reference sequence). The CDR3 runs to 15 residues. CDR3 protein: CASSLGSGRADTQYF. The CDR3 DNA sequence: TGTGCCAGCAGCTTAGGTAGCGGGAGGGCAGATACGCAGTATTTT.

The chain is built from TRBV7-2 and TRBJ1-1, with D possibly TRBD1 on 6 matching bases. This CDR3 is 14 amino acids long. Germline loops: CDR1 SGHTA, CDR2 FQGNSA. The germline V and J ends were trimmed by 2 bases and 3 bases, with 10 bases remaining between them. Written as DNA, the CDR3 is TGTGCCAGCAGCTTAAAAAACAGGGACACTGAAGCTTTCTTT. Protein: CASSLKNRDTEAFF.

The chain employs TRBV7-9 and TRBJ2-5; the match to TRBD2 covers 13 bases. Trimming removed 3 bases from V and 4 bases from J; junction bases left unmatched: 5. CDR1 and CDR2 from the germline V gene are SEHNR and FQNEAQ (reference sequence). The CDR3 length is 16 residues. The DNA for the CDR3 is TGTGCCAGCAGCTTTACTAGCGGGAGGGGAGGAGAGACCCAGTACTTC. Its translation is CASSFTSGRGGETQYF.

This chain joins TRBV29-1 and TRBJ1-1; 9 bases are a match to TRBD1. CDR1 and CDR2 from the germline V gene are SQVTM and ANQGSEA. This CDR3 has 13 amino acids. Trimming took 4 bases from V and 11 from J; bases not matched to a gene: 11. As DNA, the CDR3 is TGCAGCGTTGTTCCGGGACAGGGTCTCTGGGCTTTCTTT. Amino acid sequence: CSVVPGQGLWAFF.

V gene TRBV19 combines with J gene TRBJ1-5; 8 nucleotides agree with TRBD1. V dropped 4 bases and J dropped 4; count of bases not matched to a gene: 6. CDR3 length: 15 residues. CDR1 is LNHDA, CDR2 SQIVND, per germline (reference sequence). In DNA form, the CDR3 reads TGTGCCAGTAGTACCGACAGGGGTCTTAATCAGCCCCAGCATTTT. Encoded protein: CASSTDRGLNQPQHF.

The J gene is TRBJ1-4, the V gene TRBV30; D perhaps matches TRBD1 (5 bases). The ends were cut back, 5 bases at V and 5 bases at J, with 9 bases in the middle. Germline-derived CDR1 and CDR2 are GTSNPN and SVGIG (reference sequence). This CDR3 spans 12 amino acids. The CDR3 coding sequence is TGTGCCTGGGCTAGGGGAAATGAAAAACTGTTTTTT. It is translated as CAWARGNEKLFF.

The V gene is TRBV5-4, the J gene TRBJ2-3; 8 bases are shared with TRBD2. V lost 4 bases and J lost 2; bases outside the gene matches: 9. Germline assignment: CDR1 SGHNT and CDR2 YYREEE (reference sequence). There are 16 residues in the CDR3. CDR3 amino acids: CASSPRTSRPTDTQYF. DNA of the CDR3: TGTGCCAGCAGCCCACGGACTAGCAGACCCACAGATACGCAGTATTTT.

V usage is TRBV6-6 and J usage is TRBJ1-4; D perhaps matches TRBD1 (6 bases). CDR1 MNHNY and CDR2 SVGAGI come from the germline V gene (reference sequence). The V gene lost 0 bases and the J gene lost 2 bases, with 7 bases spanning the gap. The CDR3 spans 15 residues. The CDR3 nucleotides are TGTGCCAGCAGTTACTCCAGGGGTACTAATGAAAAACTGTTTTTT. Amino acid sequence: CASSYSRGTNEKLFF.

In DNA form, the CDR3 reads TGTGCCAGCAGCTACCTTTTCGGGGGCACCGGGGAGCTGTTTTTT. As protein: CASSYLFGGTGELFF. This chain links TRBV5-6 with TRBJ2-2; D may be TRBD2 (6 bases). Germline V CDR1 and CDR2: SGHDT, YYEEEE. The ends were cut back, 3 bases at V and 4 bases at J, with 13 bases in the middle. There are 15 residues in the CDR3.

The chain carries TRBV11-2 and TRBJ2-7, with 9 bases lining up with TRBD1. The germline gives CDR1 SGHAT, CDR2 FQNNGV. The CDR3 length is 14 residues. Unmatched junction bases numbered 3, after V lost 5 bases and J lost 1 base. The DNA for the CDR3 is TGTGCCAGCAGCCGGGACAGGGTTTCCTACGAGCAGTACTTC. It translates to CASSRDRVSYEQYF.

The rearrangement links TRBV6-5 to TRBJ2-1; D could derive from TRBD1 or TRBD2 (5 bases each). Trimming took 4 bases from V and 10 from J, leaving 20 bases between them. The CDR3 has 15 amino acids. Germline CDR1 reads MNHEY; CDR2 reads SVGAGI. The CDR3 region is CASSSSDSGQREQFF. CDR3 in DNA: TGTGCCAGCAGTTCAAGTGATTCGGGGCAGAGGGAGCAGTTCTTC.

The V and J genes are TRBV11-2 and TRBJ2-5; the D gene is possibly TRBD1 (6 bases). V was shortened by 5 bases and J by 6 bases, with 10 bases between the two germline ends. Germline assignment: CDR1 SGHAT and CDR2 FQNNGV. This CDR3 spans 12 amino acids. CDR3 nucleotides: TGTGCCAGCAGCCAGGGGTACCAGACCCAGTACTTC. Translation: CASSQGYQTQYF.

The chain recombines TRBV5-6 with TRBJ1-2, with TRBD1 as a possible D gene (6 bases). V was clipped by 0 bases and J by 4 bases, with 13 bases between them. Germline CDR1 and CDR2: SGHDT and YYEEEE. The CDR3 extends over 15 amino acids. This CDR3 is CASSLVQGLGYGYTF. CDR3 in DNA: TGTGCCAGCAGCTTGGTCCAGGGGCTAGGCTATGGCTACACCTTC.

This chain links TRBV5-5 with TRBJ2-2; D unresolved. The V end was cut by 2 bases, the J end by 5 bases, with 10 bases between. This CDR3 spans 14 amino acids. The germline gives CDR1 SGHKS, CDR2 YYEKEE (reference sequence). The CDR3 region has the DNA TGTGCCAGCAGCTTCCTGTTGGGAACCGGGGAGCTGTTTTTT. Protein product: CASSFLLGTGELFF.

The chain employs TRBV2 and TRBJ1-1; D call uncertain. The germline gives CDR1 SNHLY, CDR2 FYNNEI. The CDR3 runs 14 residues. Trimming left V 5 bases short and J 9 bases short, with 19 bases between. CDR3 DNA: TGTGCCAGCAGTCAACCCATTCGCTTGGCTCAAGCTTTCTTT. Amino acid sequence: CASSQPIRLAQAFF.